This T cell receptor (beta chain) was observed in a study of spatial heterogeneity in lung cancer (dated by TCRdb to the late 2010s). With regard to the full study: Beta-chain transcripts were consistently detected in greater numbers than alpha-chain transcripts, which likely reflects a higher abundance of beta-chain transcripts. In the raw uncorrected reads, each unique combination of TCR and UMI appeared on average more than ten times. The study quantitatively compared TCR alpha and beta repertoires across multiple tumor regions, matched nontumor lung and blood in non-small cell lung cancer. Nonsynonymous mutation counts, determined by whole-exome sequencing of tumor tissue, were related to features of the TCR repertoire. Both alpha and beta chains were TCR-sequenced in 210 or so tumor regions, under 70 matched nontumor lung samples and over 55 PBMC samples obtained at surgery.

This specimen's time point label, per the study, means: sample taken at primary tumor resection. Without any cell sorting, TCR sequencing was performed on whole RNA extracted either from tumor and nontumor lung tissue or from cryopreserved PBMC samples. The donors were fewer than 90 patients from the lung TRACERx cohort who had early-stage, untreated non-small cell lung cancer. A patient was chosen for TCR sequencing only when enough RNA was available from at least two tumor regions. Before selection, tumor and adjacent nontumor lung specimens were reviewed by a lung pathologist. CDR1 and CDR2 are drawn from the germline V gene: KGHSH, LQKENI. Including the terminal cysteine and phenylalanine, the CDR3 comprises 14 residues. CDR3 DNA only is kept here, 42 bases in frame from base 1. From V the trimming removes 5 bases and from J it removes 8 bases, while the gene matches leave 6 bases of the junction unaccounted for.

A note on this clonotype: The antigen this receptor binds is unknown. Base qualities were left out, and no much larger clone turns up one base away.

What the study reported, not specific to this receptor: Confirming at a functional level the hypothesis that regional TCRs recognize regional mutations was considered to require additional single-cell paired TCR alpha and beta sequencing.

The library came from 5' RACE. The sequencing machine was a NextSeq 500. In the TCR library protocol, a unique molecular identifier was attached to each TCR cDNA molecule so that PCR and sequencing errors could be corrected. On the authors' methods: Decombinator tools were used for TCR identification, UMI-based error correction and CDR3 extraction. Expanded TCRs were defined as those above a frequency of 2 per 1,000, corresponding to the top 1% of the tumor frequency distribution. Renyi diversity was computed with the R vegan package after each repertoire had been subsampled 100 times to 5,000 TCRs. CDR3 similarity networks were built from amino acid triplet string-kernel similarity, connecting CDR3s with pairwise similarity above 0.82. TCRdb passed the public sequencing reads through fastp at Q25 and MiXCR, retaining productive beta sequences. Every CDR3 protein is listed once, alongside the most common genes and DNA of its rows. These V and J calls derive from TCRdb rather than the authors' analysis. The table for this sample lists some 11,000 distinct CDR3 sequences; about 6% of them were counted only once. 10% of the sample lies in the top ten.

Material: normal lung tissue next to the tumor, obtained at surgery. This clonotype originated in a male donor with early-stage non-small cell lung cancer. The sequence is built from TRBV18 and TRBJ1-6; a stretch of 7 junction bases matches TRBD1. The CDR3 is CASSTTGSDSPLHF. The DNA is TGTGCCAGCTCAACGACAGGGAGTGATTCACCCCTCCACTTT.